This TCR beta chain was obtained from a study of OX40 agonist ivuxolimab in advanced cancers. The study in broad terms: The costimulatory receptor OX40 (CD134) was targeted by ivuxolimab, a fully human IgG2 agonistic monoclonal antibody. Peripheral TCRbeta sequencing was intended to test whether TCR sequence diversity was altered and clonal T-cell expansion was caused by ivuxolimab. Intravenous ivuxolimab was administered to patients every 2 weeks at six dose levels: 0.01, 0.1, 0.3, 1.5, 3 and 10 mg/kg. A male proportion of around 83% and a mean age of 60 years, ranging from about 23 to 90, were recorded for the dose-escalation cohort. Patients were allowed to have had prior anti-PD-1, anti-PD-L1 or anti-CTLA-4 therapy, and approximately 40% of the dose-escalation patients had been treated with checkpoint inhibitors. Partial responses were achieved by three dose-escalation patients, of whom one had hepatocellular carcinoma and two had cutaneous melanoma. Of the 52 patients in dose escalation, 19 had hepatocellular carcinoma, some 15 had melanoma, 9 had renal cell carcinoma and 9 had head and neck cancer. The monotherapy dose-escalation portion (N of about 49 patients) of the phase I ivuxolimab trial is reported in the paper. Study-wide conclusions, independent of this receptor: On average, CD8+ T cells showed more expanded clones than CD4+ T cells after ivuxolimab. Low levels of normalized T-cell clonal expansion were also seen in some patients who did not respond. In partial responders in the 0.1-3.0 mg/kg groups, normalized peripheral clonal expansion was found to be among the lowest, especially among CD8+ T cells. The antigen specificity of the clonally expanded peripheral T cells was not determined. Clonal expansion of both CD4+ and CD8+ blood T cells was observed from baseline to week 6 at doses 0.1 to 3.0 mg/kg.

The trial excluded patients who had a history of autoimmune disease or were on systemic immunosuppression. Peripheral blood for TCR sequencing was collected from all dose cohorts at baseline, on cycle 4 day 1, and on cycle 7 day 1. Samples were obtained from an open-label, multicenter, first-in-human phase I dose-escalation trial of ivuxolimab. Adults with locally advanced or metastatic melanoma, renal cell carcinoma, hepatocellular carcinoma or head and neck squamous cell carcinoma were enrolled in the trial. Before TCR sequencing, CD4+ T cells and CD8+ T cells from peripheral blood were sorted into separate populations. V loses 2 bases of germline sequence and J loses 10 bases, and the interval between the two ends is 14 bases. The CDR3, cysteine through phenylalanine, is 14 amino acids long. Only CDR3 DNA is held: 42 bases, read in frame from base 1. CDR1 and CDR2 (MNHNS, SASEGT) derive from the germline V gene.

For sequencing of the TCRbeta CDR3 region, genomic DNA was extracted from the sorted cells. The immunoSEQ Assay was used to sequence the TCRbeta CDR3 regions. In its TCRdb copy, this immuneACCESS table keeps in-frame sequences only and misses some clones. Where compared with another copy, unresolved V genes explain less than half of these, and the others have no known cause. This sample comprises tens of thousands of clones, around 88% of them detected only once. 0.3% to 0.4% of the sample is taken by the ten largest. Notes on this clone: Its antigen is unknown. No qualities accompany the bases; no much larger clone lies one base away.

The chain is encoded by TRBV6-1 joined to TRBJ1-4, with the D segment identity uncertain. The sample here was CD4+ or CD8+ T cells sorted from blood, taken in a trial of the OX40 agonist ivuxolimab. The sequence was collected from an adult with an advanced solid tumor such as melanoma, head and neck, liver or kidney cancer. The CDR3 protein sequence reads: CASSEYRLAGKLFF. The DNA reads as follows: TGTGCCAGCAGTGAATATCGCCTGGCGGGAAAACTGTTTTTT.